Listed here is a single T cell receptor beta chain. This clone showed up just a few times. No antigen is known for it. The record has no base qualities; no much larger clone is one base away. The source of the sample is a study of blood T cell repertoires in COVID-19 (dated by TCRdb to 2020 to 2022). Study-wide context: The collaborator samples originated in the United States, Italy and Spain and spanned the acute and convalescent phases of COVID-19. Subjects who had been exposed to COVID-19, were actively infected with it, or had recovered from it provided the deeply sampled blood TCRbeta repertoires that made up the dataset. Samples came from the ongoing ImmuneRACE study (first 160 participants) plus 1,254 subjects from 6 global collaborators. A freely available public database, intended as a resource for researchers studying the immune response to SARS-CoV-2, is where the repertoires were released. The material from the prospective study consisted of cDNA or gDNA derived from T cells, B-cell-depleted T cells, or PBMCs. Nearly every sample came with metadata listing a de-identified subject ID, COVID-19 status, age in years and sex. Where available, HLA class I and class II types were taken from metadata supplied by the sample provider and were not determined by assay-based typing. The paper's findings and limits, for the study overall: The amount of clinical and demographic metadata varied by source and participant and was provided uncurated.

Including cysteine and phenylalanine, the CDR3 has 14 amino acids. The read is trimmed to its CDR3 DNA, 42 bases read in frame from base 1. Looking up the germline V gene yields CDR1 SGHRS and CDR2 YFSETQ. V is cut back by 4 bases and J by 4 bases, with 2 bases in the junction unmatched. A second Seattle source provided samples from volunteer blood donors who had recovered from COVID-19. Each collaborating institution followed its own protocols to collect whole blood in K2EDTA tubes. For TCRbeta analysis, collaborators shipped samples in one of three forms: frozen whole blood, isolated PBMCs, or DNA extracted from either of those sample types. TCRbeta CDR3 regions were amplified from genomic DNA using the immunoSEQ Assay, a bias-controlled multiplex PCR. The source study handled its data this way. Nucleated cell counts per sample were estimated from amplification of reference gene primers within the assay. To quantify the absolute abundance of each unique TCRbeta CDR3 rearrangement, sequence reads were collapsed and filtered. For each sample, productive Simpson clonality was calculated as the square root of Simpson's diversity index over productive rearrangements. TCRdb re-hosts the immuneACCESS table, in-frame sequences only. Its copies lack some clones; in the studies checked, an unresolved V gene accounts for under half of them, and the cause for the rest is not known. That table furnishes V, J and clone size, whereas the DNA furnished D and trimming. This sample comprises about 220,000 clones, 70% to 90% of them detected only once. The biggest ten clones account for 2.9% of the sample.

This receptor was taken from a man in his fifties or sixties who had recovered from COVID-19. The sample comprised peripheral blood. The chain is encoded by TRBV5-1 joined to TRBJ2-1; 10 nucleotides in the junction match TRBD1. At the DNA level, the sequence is TGCGCCAGCAGCGCGGGACAGGGGTACAATGAGCAGTTCTTC. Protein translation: CASSAGQGYNEQFF.